This TCR beta chain was recovered during a study of regulatory T cells in long-lasting Graves disease. Whole-study findings and limits: Graves' patients with persistent disease showed TCR diversity lower than patients newly diagnosed. Owing to a sample size that was small, accuracy may have been reduced. When disease was persistent, TRBV28, TRBJ1-2 and TRBJ2-5 were the favored segments.

This clonotype occurred many times. Its antigen is still unknown. Construction of the TCR beta libraries employed iRepertoire HTBI primers in conjunction with Arm-PCR of CDR3 regions. TCRdb fed the multiplex PCR reads into MiXCR, producing one record per CDR3 protein. Among about 440,000 distinct CDR3 sequences listed, 16% were seen once. Germline V gene sequence: CDR1 MDHEN, CDR2 SYDVKM. The length of the CDR3 is 14 residues. V gave up 2 bases and J gave up 0 bases, with 8 bases separating them. Regarding time point: newly diagnosed GD, antithyroid drugs for less than 3 months. Preparation of the TCR library used RNA extracted from PBMCs. The same data also went into a second study, on T cells in Graves' hyperthyroidism and ophthalmopathy. That paper notes: HTBI primers were used for first-round RT-PCR of the TCR CDR3.

The V gene is TRBV28, the J gene TRBJ2-7; D not resolved. The TCR was taken from a woman in her twenties or thirties with Graves disease. This sample comprised peripheral blood mononuclear cells (PBMCs), obtained at new diagnosis, from a patient treated with antithyroid drugs. The CDR3 is CASSLRPSSYEQYF. CDR3 coding DNA: TGTGCCAGCAGTTTACGCCCGAGCTCCTACGAGCAGTACTTC.